The entry below gives a single T cell receptor beta chain sequence along with its context. Antigen: not known. This entry belongs to a study of cytomegalovirus exposure and HLA in healthy donors. Study background: One earlier analysis, a look at roughly 180 million T cells, found almost 120 million unique TCR beta sequences. Counted in an early data release were tens of millions of unique TCRs from HLA-typed donors.

Regarding the study as a whole: Researchers counted roughly 160 TCR beta chains as cytomegalovirus-associated.

The CDR3 is 14 amino acids. Per germline, CDR1 SGHDT and CDR2 YYEEEE. V lost 4 bases to trimming and J lost 9 bases; unmatched junction nucleotides: 6. In nominal health when sampled, donors likely had unrecorded immune exposures nonetheless. The PCR employed 60 Vbeta primers together with 13 Jbeta primers. Repertoires were generated with immunoSEQ multiplex PCR, while TCRdb's copy carries only in-frame clones and drops some. The sample records over 150,000 clones, less than 85% being singletons. The TCR comes from a man aged 40-50 years in good health and CMV-seronegative. Sample: PBMCs. The chain is built from TRBV5-6 and TRBJ1-6; 8 nucleotides agree with TRBD1. The CDR3 DNA reads as TGTGCCAGCAGCACGTGGACAGGGCGTTCACCCCTCCACTTT. Protein product: CASSTWTGRSPLHF.